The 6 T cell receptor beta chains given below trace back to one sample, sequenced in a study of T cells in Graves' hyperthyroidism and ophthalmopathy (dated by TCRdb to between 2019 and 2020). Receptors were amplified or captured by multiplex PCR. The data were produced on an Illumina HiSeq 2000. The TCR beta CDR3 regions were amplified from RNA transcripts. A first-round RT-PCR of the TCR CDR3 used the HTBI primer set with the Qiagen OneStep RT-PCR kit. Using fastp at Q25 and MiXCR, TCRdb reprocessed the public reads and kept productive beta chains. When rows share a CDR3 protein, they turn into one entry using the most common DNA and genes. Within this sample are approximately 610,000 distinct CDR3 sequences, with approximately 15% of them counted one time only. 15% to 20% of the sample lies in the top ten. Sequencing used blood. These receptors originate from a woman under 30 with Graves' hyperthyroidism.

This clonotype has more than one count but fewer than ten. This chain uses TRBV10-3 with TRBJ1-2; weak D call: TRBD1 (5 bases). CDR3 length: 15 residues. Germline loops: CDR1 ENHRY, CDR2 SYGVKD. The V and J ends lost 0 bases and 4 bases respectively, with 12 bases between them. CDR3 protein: CAISESGDGIYGYTF. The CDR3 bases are TGTGCCATCAGTGAGTCGGGGGACGGAATCTATGGCTACACCTTC.

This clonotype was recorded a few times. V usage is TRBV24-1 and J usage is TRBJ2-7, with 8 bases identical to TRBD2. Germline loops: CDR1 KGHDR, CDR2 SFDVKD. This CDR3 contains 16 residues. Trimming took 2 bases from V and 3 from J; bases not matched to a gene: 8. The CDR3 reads CATSDSSGGGYYEQYF. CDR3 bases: TGTGCCACCAGTGATTCTTCCGGCGGGGGGTACTACGAGCAGTACTTC.

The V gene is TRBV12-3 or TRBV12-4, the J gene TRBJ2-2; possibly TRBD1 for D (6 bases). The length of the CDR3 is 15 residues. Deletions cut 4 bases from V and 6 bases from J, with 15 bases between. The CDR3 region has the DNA TGTGCCAGCAGTTATCAGGGGATTGTGGCCGGGGAGCTGTTTTTT. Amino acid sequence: CASSYQGIVAGELFF.

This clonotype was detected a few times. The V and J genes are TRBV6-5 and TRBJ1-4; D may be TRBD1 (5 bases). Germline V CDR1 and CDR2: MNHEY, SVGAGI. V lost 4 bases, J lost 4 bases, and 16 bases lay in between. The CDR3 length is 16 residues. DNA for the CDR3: TGTGCCAGCAGTTCCTACGGGCAGGGAAGTAATGAAAAACTGTTTTTT. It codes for CASSSYGQGSNEKLFF.

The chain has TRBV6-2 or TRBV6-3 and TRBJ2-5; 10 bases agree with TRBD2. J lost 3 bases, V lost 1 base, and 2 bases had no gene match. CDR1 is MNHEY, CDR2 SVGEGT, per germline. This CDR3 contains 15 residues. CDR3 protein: CASSYFGLAEETQYF. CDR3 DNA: TGTGCCAGCAGTTACTTCGGACTAGCGGAAGAGACCCAGTACTTC.

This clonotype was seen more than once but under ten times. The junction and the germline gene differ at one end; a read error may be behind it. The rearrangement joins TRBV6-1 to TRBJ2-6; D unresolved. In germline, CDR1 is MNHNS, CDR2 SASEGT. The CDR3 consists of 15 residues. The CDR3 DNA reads TGTGCCAGCAGGGAAGGCAGCTCTGGGGCCAACGTCCTGACTTTC. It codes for CASREGSSGANVLTF.